The rows below give T cell receptor beta chains drawn from one sample of a study of cytomegalovirus exposure and HLA in healthy donors. Measured with immunoSEQ multiplex PCR; TCRdb has only the in-frame clones, and not every one. The sample totals about 140,000 clones. The sequencing input was PBMCs. These receptors all come from a woman in her late teens or twenties in good health and CMV-seronegative. Both conserved end residues are part of each CDR3. D genes are given only for firm matches.

d_gene	v_gene	j_gene	CDR3nt	CDR3aa
TRBD1	TRBV29-1	TRBJ1-5	TGCAGCGTTGAGGGAGGATGGACAGGGCAATATCAGCCCCAGCATTTT	CSVEGGWTGQYQPQHF
-	TRBV7-2	TRBJ1-1	TGTGCCAGCAGCTTAGTGTATGTGAACACTGAAGCTTTCTTT	CASSLVYVNTEAFF
TRBD2	TRBV9	TRBJ2-2	TGTGCCAGCAGCACCGGACTAGCGGAGACGAACACCGGGGAGCTGTTTTTT	CASSTGLAETNTGELFF
TRBD1	TRBV29-1	TRBJ1-5	TGCAGCGTGGGACAGGGGGTGGGTCAGCCCCAGCATTTT	CSVGQGVGQPQHF
TRBD2	TRBV5-4	TRBJ2-3	TGTGCCAGCAGCATCGGGACTAGCGCAGATACGCAGTATTTT	CASSIGTSADTQYF
TRBD1	TRBV19	TRBJ1-1	TGTGCCAGTAGTCCACAGTGGACAGGGGGCACTGAAGCTTTCTTT	CASSPQWTGGTEAFF
-	TRBV14	TRBJ1-2	TGTGCCAGCAGCCAAGTTGGAGGGTCCTATGGCTACACCTTC	CASSQVGGSYGYTF
TRBD1	TRBV6-1	TRBJ1-2	TGTGCCAGCAGTGAATTGGGACAGGCCTTCTATGGCTACACCTTC	CASSELGQAFYGYTF
TRBD1	TRBV5-5	TRBJ2-3	TGTGCCAGCAGCTTGCCAGGGGGAGACACGCAGTATTTT	CASSLPGGDTQYF
-	TRBV30	TRBJ1-1	TGTGCCTGGATGCCGGAAGGGAGTTGTGCTTTCTTT	CAWMPEGSCAFF
-	TRBV7-2	TRBJ2-2	TGTGCCAGCAGCTTCGACTTTGGGTCCGGGGAGCTGTTTTTT	CASSFDFGSGELFF
TRBD1	TRBV14	TRBJ2-3	TGTGCCAGCAGCCAAGGAGGTAGCGGGACAGGGGGAGATACGCAGTATTTT	CASSQGGSGTGGDTQYF
TRBD2	TRBV6-4	TRBJ2-7	TGTGCCAGCAGTGACTCGCTTAGCGGGGGAGGGGTATACGAGCAGTACTTC	CASSDSLSGGGVYEQYF
TRBD2	TRBV6-1	TRBJ2-1	TGTGCCAGCAGTGAATCCCTAGCGGGAGGGTCCAATGAGCAGTTCTTC	CASSESLAGGSNEQFF
-	TRBV7-9	TRBJ1-2	TGTGCCAGCAGCTTAGTAGTGGGAGCTAACTATGGCTACACCTTC	CASSLVVGANYGYTF
-	TRBV30	TRBJ1-5	TGTGCCTGGAGTGGGGGGGAGTTTAGCAATCAGCCCCAGCATTTT	CAWSGGEFSNQPQHF
TRBD2	TRBV7-2	TRBJ2-1	TGTGCCAGCAGCTTAACAGCGGGATACAATGAGCAGTTCTTC	CASSLTAGYNEQFF
-	TRBV5-6	TRBJ2-7	TGTGCCAGCAGCCGGAGGGGGAGGGGAGGCACCTCCTACGAGCAGTACTTC	CASSRRGRGGTSYEQYF
-	TRBV12-5	TRBJ2-1	TGTGCTAGTGGTTCAACTACTAATGAGCAGTTCTTC	CASGSTTNEQFF
-	TRBV7-2	TRBJ1-2	TGTGCCGCGGCGGAGGGGTCCAACTATGGCTACACCTTC	CAAAEGSNYGYTF
TRBD2	TRBV11-2	TRBJ2-3	TGTGCCAGCAGCTGGACTAGCGGGAGCGGTACAGATACGCAGTATTTT	CASSWTSGSGTDTQYF
-	TRBV9	TRBJ2-5	TGTGCCAGCAGCGTAGCGTTAATAAGCGGCCAAGAGACCCAGTACTTC	CASSVALISGQETQYF
-	TRBV7-3	TRBJ1-1	TGTGCCAGCAGCTTAACGATACGGGGTGAAGCTTTCTTT	CASSLTIRGEAFF
-	TRBV11-2	TRBJ1-1	TGTGCCAGCAGCCTCCGGCCGGACAGCACTGAAGCTTTCTTT	CASSLRPDSTEAFF
TRBD1	TRBV5-6	TRBJ2-7	TGTGCCAGCAGCGGACAGGGGACCTACGAGCAGTACTTC	CASSGQGTYEQYF
TRBD1	TRBV6-1	TRBJ2-2	TGTGCCAGCGGGGAACCCAGGGGGCGCACCGGGGAGCTGTTTTTT	CASGEPRGRTGELFF
-	TRBV6-4	TRBJ2-1	TGTGCCAGCAGTAGTAGGGGTCATGGTGAGCAGTTCTTC	CASSSRGHGEQFF
-	TRBV30	TRBJ1-5	TGTGCCTGGAGTGGAGGAAATCAGCCCCAGCATTTT	CAWSGGNQPQHF
-	TRBV29-1	TRBJ1-6	TGCAGCGTTCGGGAACAGGGTAATTCACCCCTCCACTTT	CSVREQGNSPLHF
TRBD2	TRBV7-6	TRBJ2-7	TGTGCCAGCAGCTTAATAGGACTAGCGGGAGGGTCCTACGAGCAGTACTTC	CASSLIGLAGGSYEQYF
-	TRBV11-2	TRBJ2-1	TGTGCCAGCACCTCAAGAGGAGATGAGCAGTTCTTC	CASTSRGDEQFF
TRBD1	TRBV4-1	TRBJ2-7	TGCGCCAGCAGCCAAGGGACAGGGAGATTCTACGAGCAGTACTTC	CASSQGTGRFYEQYF
TRBD2	TRBV6-6	TRBJ2-7	TGTGCCAGCAGTTTCAGTAGCGGGAGTAGGACCTACGAGCAGTACTTC	CASSFSSGSRTYEQYF
-	TRBV7-9	TRBJ2-1	TGTGCCAGCAGCTTAGATGGTGGGCTAGCTGGAGGCAATGAGCAGTTCTTC	CASSLDGGLAGGNEQFF
-	TRBV4-2	TRBJ1-1	TGTGCCAGCAGCCAAGATCGGGGGGGCGAGGACACTGAAGCTTTCTTT	CASSQDRGGEDTEAFF
-	TRBV6-1	TRBJ2-7	TGTGCCAGCAGGAGAGACAGGACCTCCTACGAGCAGTACTTC	CASRRDRTSYEQYF
TRBD2	TRBV7-2	TRBJ2-3	TGTGCCAGCAGCTCCCAGACTAGCAGAAGCACAGATACGCAGTATTTT	CASSSQTSRSTDTQYF
-	TRBV4-2	TRBJ1-5	TGTGCCAGCAGCCAAGAAAAACAGGTTAGCAATCAGCCCCAGCATTTT	CASSQEKQVSNQPQHF
-	TRBV29-1	TRBJ1-4	TGCAGCGTTGACAGGGAGGGAACTAATGAAAAACTGTTTTTT	CSVDREGTNEKLFF
TRBD1	TRBV2	TRBJ1-2	TGTGCCAGCATTTCAGACAGGGCGTACTATGGCTACACCTTC	CASISDRAYYGYTF
-	TRBV7-2	TRBJ1-5	TGTGCCAGCAGCTTAATTAGTAATCAGCCCCAGCATTTT	CASSLISNQPQHF